The source of this TCR beta chain is a study of control samples from healthy donors and cancer patients. Libraries were prepared by immunoSEQ multiplex PCR; TCRdb keeps only in-frame clonotypes and omits some of them. The sample records approximately 90,000 clones, around 86% being singletons. Trimming shortened V by 4 bases and J by 3 bases, and 19 bases separated the two germline ends. Germline assignment: CDR1 SGHRS and CDR2 YFSETQ. The CDR3 is 16 amino acids. The sequence was obtained from a man aged 30 to 45 in good health. The gene calls are TRBV5-1 and TRBJ2-5, with D possibly TRBD2 on 6 matching bases. The sequenced sample was blood. The CDR3 coding sequence is TGCGCCAGCAGCCCCCTGATTATCCCGGGGGAAGAGACCCAGTACTTC. It is translated as CASSPLIIPGEETQYF.